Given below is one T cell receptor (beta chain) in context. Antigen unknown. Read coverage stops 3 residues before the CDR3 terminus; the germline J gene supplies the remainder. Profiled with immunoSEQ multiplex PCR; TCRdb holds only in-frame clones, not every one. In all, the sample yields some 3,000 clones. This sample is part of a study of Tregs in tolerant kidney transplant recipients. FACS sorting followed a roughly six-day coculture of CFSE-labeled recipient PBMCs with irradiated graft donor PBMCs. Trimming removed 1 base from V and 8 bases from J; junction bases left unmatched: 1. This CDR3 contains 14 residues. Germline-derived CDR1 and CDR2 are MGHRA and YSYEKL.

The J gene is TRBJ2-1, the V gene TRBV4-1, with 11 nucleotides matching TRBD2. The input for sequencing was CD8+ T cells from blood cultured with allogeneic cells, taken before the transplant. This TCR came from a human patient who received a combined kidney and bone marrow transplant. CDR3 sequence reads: CASSQGLAGHEQFF. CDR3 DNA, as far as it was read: TGCGCCAGCAGCCAAGGACTAGCGGGGCATGAG.